The 13 T cell receptor beta chains presented below share a single source sample, sequenced in a study of vaccination and CD4 T cells after COVID-19. Antigens for these TCRs are unknown. Treatment here: roughly ten-day PBMC culture with coronavirus spike peptide pools or control peptides (ViraFEST assay). Cultured CD4+ T cells had their DNA profiled by the Oncomine TCR Beta short-read assay. TCRdb analysed the PCR reads with MiXCR anew, one entry per CDR3 protein. The repertoire includes more than 9,500 distinct CDR3 sequences, 45% to 55% of them detected once, and about a sixth sits in the top ten. Source: cultured CD4+ T cells from blood, taken after SARS-CoV-2 vaccination. Source of these receptors: a human donor with COVID-19.

The rearrangement links TRBV28 to TRBJ1-4; 8 bases fit TRBD1. This CDR3 comprises 14 residues. Trimming cost V 4 bases and J 8 bases; bases outside gene matches: 6. Germline V gives CDR1 MDHEN, CDR2 SYDVKM. The CDR3 DNA is TGTGCCAGCAGTTCCACAGGGGGGGGAGAAAAACTGTTTTTT. Protein sequence: CASSSTGGGEKLFF. Together with reference TRBV28 and TRBJ1-4, the CDR3 gives the full variable domain: DVKVTQSSRYLVKRTGEKVFLECVQDMDHENMFWYRQDPGLGLRLIYFSYDVKMKEKGDIPEGYSVSREKKERFSLILESASTNQTSMYLCASSSTGGGEKLFFGSGTQLSVL.

This clonotype is deemed medium-sized. The CDR3, as DNA: TGTGCCAGCAGCTTAGCGATACGGGTCTACAATGAGCAGTTCTTC. Its protein is CASSLAIRVYNEQFF. The chain couples TRBV7-2 to TRBJ2-1, with unresolved D. The CDR3 is made up of 15 amino acids. The V end lost 0 bases, the J end lost 3 bases, and 9 bases lay between the germline ends. In germline, CDR1 is SGHTA, CDR2 FQGNSA.

The chain recombines TRBV30 with TRBJ1-1; the D is unclear. The CDR3 is 13 residues long. Between the trimmed V and J ends, which lost 5 bases and 5 bases, there was a span of 15 bases. Germline CDR1 reads GTSNPN; CDR2 reads SVGIG (reference sequence). The CDR3 DNA is TGTGCCTGGTATCAGAGAGCCGGGACTGAAGCTTTCTTT. Its translation: CAWYQRAGTEAFF.

The chain carries TRBV4-1 and TRBJ2-2; D is undetermined. The V end was cut by 4 bases, the J end by 6 bases, with 6 bases between. The length of the CDR3 is 12 residues. The germline V gene has CDR1 MGHRA and CDR2 YSYEKL. The DNA of the CDR3 is TGCGCCAGCAGCCCTCTGGCCGGGGAGCTGTTTTTT. This translates into CASSPLAGELFF.

The chain joins TRBV6-5 to TRBJ1-6; possible D gene TRBD1, 6 bases. This CDR3 comprises 15 residues. The ends were cut back, 3 bases at V and 7 bases at J, with 13 bases in the middle. Germline CDR1 MNHEY, CDR2 SVGAGI. The CDR3 nucleotides read TGTGCCAGCAGTTATCAGAACAGGGTAAATTCACCCCTCCACTTT. Translated, it gives CASSYQNRVNSPLHF.

This clonotype has just a few counts. V gene TRBV6-1 combines with J gene TRBJ1-2, with D perhaps TRBD1 (5 bases). V lost 3 bases and J lost 5, with 16 bases in between. Germline CDR1 reads MNHNS; CDR2 reads SASEGT. This CDR3 spans 15 amino acids. CDR3 DNA: TGTGCCAGCAGTGACGTGCCCGGGGGGAAGTATGGCTACACCTTC. Protein sequence: CASSDVPGGKYGYTF.

This clonotype was seen a few times. This chain connects TRBV7-9 to TRBJ1-2; a possible D gene is TRBD1 (6 bases). Germline V gene sequence: CDR1 SEHNR, CDR2 FQNEAQ (reference sequence). The CDR3 loop spans 14 amino acids. Trimming shortened V by 5 bases and J by 7 bases, and 17 bases separated the two germline ends. CDR3 loop: CASSTNRELAGYTF. CDR3 DNA: TGTGCCAGCAGCACGAACAGGGAACTAGCTGGCTACACCTTC.

This clonotype has only a few counts. The rearrangement joins TRBV20-1 to TRBJ1-1, with TRBD1 matching over 7 bases. This CDR3 is 13 amino acids long. Germline V gene data show CDR1 as DFQATT and CDR2 as SNEGSKA (reference sequence). V was pared by 4 bases and J by 1 base, with 3 bases of the junction left unmatched. CDR3 sequence: CSATDRANTEAFF. In DNA, the CDR3 is TGCAGTGCTACCGACAGGGCGAACACTGAAGCTTTCTTT.

This clonotype was detected a few times. This chain uses TRBV6-2 or TRBV6-3 with TRBJ1-2; D gene ambiguous. This CDR3 region has 14 residues. Germline V lookup: CDR1 MNHEY, CDR2 SVGEGT. The V end was cut by 3 bases, the J end by 3 bases, with 11 bases between. The CDR3 sequence is CASSYGNSHYGYTF. In nucleotides, the CDR3 is TGTGCCAGCAGTTATGGTAACAGCCACTATGGCTACACCTTC.

The rearrangement links TRBV7-8 to TRBJ2-5, with D perhaps TRBD1 or TRBD2 (5 bases each). CDR3 size: 13 residues. The V end lost 6 bases, the J end lost 4 bases, and 12 bases lay between the germline ends. Germline V gene sequence: CDR1 SGHVS, CDR2 FQNEAQ. CDR3 amino acids: CASSRPGPETQYF. CDR3 nucleotide sequence: TGTGCCAGCAGTCGTCCGGGGCCAGAGACCCAGTACTTC.

This clonotype was counted between two and nine times. The rearrangement joins TRBV19 to TRBJ1-6, with D tentatively TRBD1 (6 bases). V gave up 9 bases and J gave up 10 bases, with 16 bases separating them. This CDR3 spans 13 amino acids. The V gene's germline CDR1 is LNHDA and CDR2 SQIVND (reference sequence). The CDR3 loop reads CASSRDNHSPLHF. The DNA for the CDR3 is TGTGCCAGCTCCCGGGACAATCACTCACCCCTCCACTTT.

CDR3 amino acids: CSASRGRGVNNEQFF. CDR3 DNA: TGCAGTGCCTCCCGGGGTCGGGGGGTTAACAATGAGCAGTTCTTC. The chain links TRBV20-1 to TRBJ2-1, with 7 bases fitting TRBD2. Germline V gene sequence: CDR1 DFQATT, CDR2 SNEGSKA (reference sequence). This CDR3 is 15 amino acids long. V dropped 6 bases and J dropped 5; count of bases not matched to a gene: 13.

V usage is TRBV20-1 and J usage is TRBJ2-4; perhaps TRBD2 as D (6 bases). The V end was cut by 5 bases, the J end by 0 bases, with 11 bases between. The germline V gene has CDR1 DFQATT and CDR2 SNEGSKA (reference sequence). The CDR3 runs 14 residues. CDR3 protein: CSAGGVLAKNIQYF. The CDR3 DNA is TGCAGTGCTGGAGGGGTTCTAGCCAAAAACATTCAGTACTTC.